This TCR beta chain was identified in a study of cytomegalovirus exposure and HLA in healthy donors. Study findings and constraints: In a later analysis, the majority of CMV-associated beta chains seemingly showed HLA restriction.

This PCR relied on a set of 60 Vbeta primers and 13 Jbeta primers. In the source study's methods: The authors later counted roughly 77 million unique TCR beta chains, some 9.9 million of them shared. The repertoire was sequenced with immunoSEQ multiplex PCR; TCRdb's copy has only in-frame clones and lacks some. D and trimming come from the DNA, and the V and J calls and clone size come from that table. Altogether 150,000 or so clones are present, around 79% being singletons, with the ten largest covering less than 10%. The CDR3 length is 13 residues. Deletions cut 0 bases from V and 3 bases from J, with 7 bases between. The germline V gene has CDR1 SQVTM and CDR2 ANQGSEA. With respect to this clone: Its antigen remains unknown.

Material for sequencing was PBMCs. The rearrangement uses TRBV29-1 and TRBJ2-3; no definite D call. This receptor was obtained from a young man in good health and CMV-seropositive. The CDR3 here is CSVEEARTDTQYF. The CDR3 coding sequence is TGCAGCGTTGAAGAAGCCAGGACAGATACGCAGTATTTT.